Included here is one T cell receptor (beta chain) sequence, with context. The antigen is undetermined. Two oligonucleotides, mixed equimolar, formed the beta constant-region primer covering TRBC1 and TRBC2. Four rounds of PCR amplified the ligated cDNA using nested alpha and beta constant-region primers plus SP2. TCRdb analysed the UMI-ligation and nested PCR reads with MiXCR anew, one entry per CDR3 protein. In the table there are 90,000 to 120,000 distinct CDR3 sequences, 14% of which are singletons. CD4+ T cell IFNgamma after overnight CMV lysate exposure gave donor CMV status. These data are taken from a study of naive and memory T cell subsets. CDR1 KGHDR and CDR2 SFDVKD come from the germline V gene. Trimming at V came to 7 bases and at J to 6 bases, leaving 6 bases not matched to a gene. The CDR3 has 14 residues. Study observations and caveats: Especially in CD8 cells, naive repertoires contained a few larger clonotypes, possibly CD45RA-re-expressing memory cells.

The chain joins TRBV24-1 to TRBJ2-3, with TRBD1 matching 10 bases. The sequenced sample consisted of naive CD8+ T cells from blood. The TCR originated in a human donor in good health. This chain's CDR3 is CATRLTGGGDTQYF. The CDR3 DNA reads as TGTGCCACCAGACTGACAGGGGGCGGGGATACGCAGTATTTT.